Listed below are T cell receptor beta chains from one sample, sequenced in a study of cytomegalovirus exposure and HLA in healthy donors. Generated by immunoSEQ multiplex PCR, the TCRdb table keeps only in-frame clones and is missing some. The sample holds some 180,000 clones, 75% to 90% seen once. What was sequenced was PBMCs. These receptors were taken from a girl between 5 and 17 years old in good health and CMV-seropositive. Both conserved end residues are part of each CDR3. A D gene is named only where the DNA matches it firmly. Clone size is given for some rows only: seen once, a few or many times, or a class if the clone is expanded.

V	size	J	D	CDR3	DNA
TRBV15	-	TRBJ2-6	TRBD2	CATSVGTSGTWANVLTF	TGTGCCACCAGCGTCGGGACTAGCGGCACGTGGGCCAACGTCCTGACTTTC
TRBV10-2	-	TRBJ2-1	TRBD2	CASSAGTSLEVQFF	TGCGCCAGCAGTGCCGGGACTAGCCTAGAGGTGCAGTTCTTC
TRBV25-1	-	TRBJ2-1	TRBD2	CASSDLSGNLYNEQFF	TGTGCCAGCAGTGACCTAAGCGGGAACCTATACAATGAGCAGTTCTTC
TRBV2	-	TRBJ1-4	TRBD1	CASSGEGQGGRKLFF	TGTGCCAGCAGTGGTGAGGGACAGGGTGGGCGAAAACTGTTTTTT
TRBV19	-	TRBJ2-5	TRBD2	CATLPGEGKGQETQYF	TGTGCCACTCTCCCTGGGGAGGGGAAAGGACAAGAGACCCAGTACTTC
TRBV6-5	once	TRBJ2-7	-	CASTASPYEQYF	TGTGCCAGCACCGCGTCTCCCTACGAACAGTACTTC
TRBV19	-	TRBJ1-2	TRBD1	CASSIWGPGQGKELDYGYTF	TGTGCCAGTAGTATTTGGGGACCGGGACAGGGGAAGGAGTTGGACTATGGCTACACCTTC
TRBV25-1	-	TRBJ2-7	TRBD2	CASRGLAGGGYEQYF	TGTGCCAGCCGGGGACTAGCGGGAGGGGGCTACGAGCAGTACTTC
TRBV19	-	TRBJ1-1	-	CASSSRVGTEAFF	TGTGCCAGTAGTAGCCGGGTCGGTACTGAAGCTTTCTTT
TRBV6-1	-	TRBJ2-5	-	CASSEPGLRETQYF	TGTGCCAGCAGTGAGCCGGGACTCAGAGAGACCCAGTACTTC
TRBV7-2	-	TRBJ2-7	TRBD1	CASSLVGLRDRGYEQYF	TGTGCCAGCAGCTTAGTTGGCCTCCGGGACAGGGGTTACGAGCAGTACTTC
TRBV5-1	few	TRBJ2-4	TRBD2	CASSPGLAGGLRDIQYF	TGCGCCAGCAGCCCAGGACTAGCGGGAGGGTTGAGGGACATTCAGTACTTC
TRBV5-1	-	TRBJ2-7	TRBD1	CASSSQASGGLRREQYF	TGCGCCAGCAGCTCACAAGCCTCAGGGGGCCTTCGTCGGGAGCAGTACTTC
TRBV27	-	TRBJ2-7	TRBD2	CASSLGLAGYEQYF	TGTGCCAGCAGTCTCGGACTAGCGGGCTACGAGCAGTACTTC
TRBV6-5	-	TRBJ2-7	-	CASSPVRGINEQYF	TGTGCCAGCAGTCCCGTGCGGGGAATTAACGAGCAGTACTTC
TRBV5-1	-	TRBJ2-1	-	CASSLSRVVVYNEQFF	TGCGCCAGCAGCTTGTCTAGAGTCGTAGTATACAATGAGCAGTTCTTC
TRBV4-2	-	TRBJ2-7	TRBD1	CASSQTPNKGAATYEQYF	TGTGCCAGCAGCCAGACCCCCAATAAGGGGGCCGCTACCTACGAGCAGTACTTC
TRBV5-1	-	TRBJ1-1	TRBD1	CASSLEGTAHTEAFF	TGCGCCAGCAGCTTAGAAGGGACAGCTCACACTGAAGCTTTCTTT
TRBV7-9	-	TRBJ2-5	TRBD1	CASSIGQARQETQYF	TGTGCCAGCAGCATCGGACAGGCCCGTCAAGAGACCCAGTACTTC
TRBV29-1	-	TRBJ2-1	-	CSVETPYNEQFF	TGCAGCGTTGAGACTCCCTACAATGAGCAGTTCTTC
TRBV9	-	TRBJ2-7	TRBD1	CASSKLGQAPYEQYF	TGTGCCAGCAGCAAACTGGGACAGGCCCCCTACGAGCAGTACTTC
TRBV29-1	few	TRBJ2-3	-	CSAAETSTDTQYF	TGCAGCGCTGCTGAAACTAGCACAGATACGCAGTATTTT
TRBV29-1	-	TRBJ1-1	TRBD1	CSVEGDRTGGNTEAFF	TGCAGCGTTGAAGGAGACCGGACAGGGGGCAACACTGAAGCTTTCTTT
TRBV11-1	-	TRBJ1-2	-	CASSWGHPPIGYTF	TGTGCCAGCAGCTGGGGACACCCACCTATCGGCTACACCTTC
TRBV7-9	-	TRBJ2-1	TRBD1	CASSSRQGNEQFF	TGTGCCAGCAGCTCCCGACAGGGAAATGAGCAGTTCTTC
TRBV2	-	TRBJ2-1	TRBD2	CASIRPTGTSGRIYNEQFF	TGTGCCAGCATCCGCCCAACCGGGACTAGCGGGAGGATCTACAATGAGCAGTTCTTC
TRBV6-5	-	TRBJ1-5	-	CASSYTGGGQPQHF	TGTGCCAGCAGTTACACCGGAGGAGGGCAGCCCCAGCATTTT
TRBV20-1	-	TRBJ2-5	-	CSAHQETQYF	TGCAGTGCCCATCAAGAGACCCAGTACTTC
TRBV19	-	TRBJ1-5	-	CASSTTGPSNQPQHF	TGTGCCAGTAGTACCACAGGGCCCTCCAATCAGCCCCAGCATTTT
TRBV29-1	-	TRBJ2-1	TRBD2	CSASRGVRSYNEQFF	TGCAGCGCCAGCCGGGGGGTGCGCTCCTACAATGAGCAGTTCTTC
TRBV6-5	-	TRBJ1-2	-	CASSLGPIGVYGYTF	TGTGCCAGCAGCCTCGGGCCCATCGGGGTCTATGGCTACACCTTC
TRBV7-8	-	TRBJ2-3	-	CASSLVPGTDTQYF	TGTGCCAGCAGCTTAGTTCCTGGCACAGATACGCAGTATTTT
TRBV12-5	-	TRBJ1-5	TRBD1	CASGLDQGDQPQHF	TGTGCTAGTGGCTTGGACCAGGGGGACCAGCCCCAGCATTTT
TRBV4-1	-	TRBJ1-1	TRBD1	CASSQGTGANTEAFF	TGCGCCAGCAGCCAAGGGACAGGGGCGAACACTGAAGCTTTCTTT
TRBV6-5	-	TRBJ2-5	TRBD1	CASSLDREETQYF	TGTGCCAGCAGCTTGGACAGGGAAGAGACCCAGTACTTC
TRBV10-3	-	TRBJ2-1	TRBD1	CAISGRDRAYNEQFF	TGTGCCATCAGTGGTCGGGACAGGGCCTACAATGAGCAGTTCTTC
TRBV27	-	TRBJ1-1	-	CASSISGSPPTEAFF	TGTGCCAGCAGCATATCCGGGTCCCCTCCCACTGAAGCTTTCTTT
TRBV11-2	-	TRBJ2-1	-	CASSRGGAYNEQFF	TGTGCCAGCAGCAGGGGCGGGGCCTACAATGAGCAGTTCTTC
TRBV7-2	-	TRBJ2-1	TRBD1	CASSRGQGSDEQFF	TGTGCCAGCAGCCGTGGACAGGGTTCGGATGAGCAGTTCTTC
TRBV18	-	TRBJ1-2	-	CASSPVQGNYGYTF	TGTGCCAGCTCACCGGTTCAGGGGAACTATGGCTACACCTTC
TRBV12-2	-	TRBJ1-1	-	CASRLIQSGNTEAFF	TGTGCAAGTCGCTTAATACAGTCAGGGAACACTGAAGCTTTCTTT
TRBV4-2	-	TRBJ2-7	-	CASSQTGDEQYF	TGTGCCAGCAGCCAAACCGGGGACGAGCAGTACTTC
TRBV30	once	TRBJ2-5	-	CAPGSAQETQYF	TGTGCCCCGGGGTCAGCACAAGAGACCCAGTACTTC
TRBV29-1	once	TRBJ2-1	TRBD2	CSVEPNLLAGEGYNEQFF	TGCAGCGTTGAACCAAACCTTCTAGCGGGAGAAGGATACAATGAGCAGTTCTTC
TRBV27	-	TRBJ2-7	TRBD1	CASSLSTTGTSYEQYF	TGTGCCAGCAGTTTATCCACGACAGGGACATCCTACGAGCAGTACTTC
TRBV30	-	TRBJ1-1	-	CACGLGNTEAFF	TGTGCCTGCGGACTGGGGAACACTGAAGCTTTCTTT
TRBV2	once	TRBJ2-3	-	CASSGQGSLDTQYF	TGTGCCAGCAGTGGTCAGGGTAGTTTGGATACGCAGTATTTT
TRBV6-1	-	TRBJ1-5	-	CASRLQHSSNQPQHF	TGTGCCAGCAGACTACAACATTCTAGCAATCAGCCCCAGCATTTT
TRBV10-1	-	TRBJ1-5	-	CASQDSGGQPQHF	TGCGCCAGCCAAGACTCGGGTGGTCAGCCCCAGCATTTT
TRBV27	-	TRBJ2-3	TRBD2	CASSFSIAGGADTQYF	TGTGCCAGCAGTTTTTCGATAGCGGGAGGTGCAGATACGCAGTATTTT
TRBV4-2	-	TRBJ2-7	TRBD2	CASSQPIAGLSYEQYF	TGTGCCAGCAGCCAACCGATAGCGGGGCTATCCTACGAGCAGTACTTC
TRBV5-4	-	TRBJ1-3	TRBD1	CASSPEGQGSGNTIYF	TGTGCCAGCAGCCCGGAGGGACAGGGCTCTGGAAACACCATATATTTT
TRBV28	-	TRBJ2-7	TRBD1	CASSLPQGAIGYEQYF	TGTGCCAGCAGTTTACCCCAGGGGGCAATTGGGTACGAGCAGTACTTC
TRBV2	-	TRBJ2-5	-	CASSDPRQETQYF	TGTGCCAGCAGTGATCCCAGGCAAGAGACCCAGTACTTC
TRBV5-4	-	TRBJ1-2	-	CASNQDSLGYTF	TGTGCCAGCAACCAGGACAGTTTGGGCTACACCTTC
TRBV4-3	-	TRBJ2-1	TRBD2	CASSQDLSLADHNEQFF	TGCGCCAGCAGCCAAGATCTTTCACTAGCGGACCACAATGAGCAGTTCTTC
TRBV2	-	TRBJ2-1	TRBD2	CASWDPGTREFF	TGTGCCAGCTGGGACCCTGGGACTAGAGAGTTCTTC
TRBV5-4	-	TRBJ2-7	-	CASSLEVPGSYEQYF	TGTGCCAGCAGCTTGGAGGTCCCAGGTTCCTACGAGCAGTACTTC
TRBV2	-	TRBJ2-1	-	CASSATNEQFF	TGTGCCAGCAGTGCAACAAATGAGCAGTTCTTC
TRBV5-4	-	TRBJ2-7	-	CASSFGPRIDPAEQYF	TGTGCCAGCAGCTTTGGGCCTCGGATTGATCCGGCGGAGCAGTACTTC